These 31 T cell receptor beta chains share one sample of origin, sequenced in a study of blood T cell repertoires in COVID-19 (dated by TCRdb to 2019 to 2021). Libraries were built with the immunoSEQ multiplex PCR assay. Not all clones reach the TCRdb copy of this immuneACCESS table, which keeps in-frame sequences only. Checked studies attribute under half of the gap to unresolved V genes and leave the rest unexplained. This sample is represented by 200,000 to 300,000 clones; more than 70% of them were singletons. 0.75% to 1% of the sample rests with the top ten. Material for sequencing was peripheral blood. The receptors were sampled from a woman aged 35 to 49 who had recovered from COVID-19.

The CDR3 here is CASSPGGTGKAGNTIYF. Written as DNA, the CDR3 is TGTGCCAGCTCACCAGGGGGCACAGGGAAGGCTGGAAACACCATATATTTT. This chain links TRBV18 with TRBJ1-3; a possible D gene is TRBD1 (6 bases). V lost 2 bases, J lost 2 bases, and 16 bases lay in between. The germline CDR1 and CDR2 sequences are KGHSH and LQKENI. The CDR3 is 17 amino acids.

This rearrangement joins TRBV3-1 (or the pseudogene TRBV3-2) to TRBJ1-5; TRBD1 matches at 7 bases. The CDR3 is made up of 17 amino acids. The junction had 13 bases not matched to a gene; V was cut back by 4 bases and J by 4 bases. Germline CDR1 reads LGHDT; CDR2 reads YNNKEL (reference sequence). CDR3 nucleotides: TGTGCCAGCAGCCCAAAAAAAGGGAGACAGGGAAATCAGCCCCAGCATTTT. It specifies CASSPKKGRQGNQPQHF.

The chain couples TRBV27 to TRBJ1-2; D gene ambiguous. CDR1 MNHEY and CDR2 SMNVEV come from the germline V gene (reference sequence). Trimming removed 5 bases from V and 7 bases from J, with 17 bases in between. This CDR3 comprises 14 residues. The CDR3 bases are TGTGCCAGCAGTCCTAGCTTGGGGTTCCGTGGCTACACCTTC. Its translation: CASSPSLGFRGYTF.

This clone was detected once. This chain links TRBV11-2 with TRBJ2-5, with D perhaps TRBD1 (5 bases). The CDR3 length is 15 residues. CDR1 is SGHAT and CDR2 is FQNNGV in the germline V gene. Trimming took off 3 bases at V and 1 base at J, with 12 bases between the two ends. The CDR3 sequence: CASSFGPQGQETQYF. Written as DNA, the CDR3 is TGTGCCAGCAGCTTCGGCCCGCAGGGCCAAGAGACCCAGTACTTC.

The genes are TRBV24-1 and TRBJ1-5, with 8 nucleotides matching TRBD1. There are 16 residues in the CDR3. Germline trimming cut 4 bases from V and 5 bases from J; bases unmatched to any gene: 9. Per the germline V gene, CDR1 is KGHDR and CDR2 is SFDVKD. The CDR3 sequence is CATSDHRGGGHQPQHF. In DNA form, the CDR3 reads TGTGCCACCAGTGACCACAGGGGGGGCGGCCATCAGCCCCAGCATTTT.

This clone was detected once. The rearrangement links TRBV7-2 to TRBJ1-4; 8 nucleotides align to TRBD1. CDR3 size: 14 residues. V was pared by 2 bases and J by 11 bases, with 7 bases of the junction left unmatched. The V gene's germline CDR1 is SGHTA and CDR2 FQGNSA. The CDR3 DNA reads as TGTGCCAGCAGCTTACCCGGACAGGGCCGTAAACTGTTTTTT. It specifies CASSLPGQGRKLFF.

The V gene is TRBV30, the J gene TRBJ1-2; 9 nucleotides agree with TRBD1. Germline V lookup: CDR1 GTSNPN, CDR2 SVGIG (reference sequence). The CDR3 length is 13 residues. After removal of 3 bases from V and 8 bases from J, the junction contained 7 bases not matched to a gene. CDR3 in amino acids: CAWSPGTGSGYTF. The CDR3 DNA is TGTGCCTGGAGCCCCGGGACAGGGAGCGGCTACACCTTC.

The gene calls are TRBV7-9 and TRBJ1-3; D uncertain. This CDR3 contains 16 residues. Germline loops: CDR1 SEHNR, CDR2 FQNEAQ (reference sequence). V was pared by 1 base and J by 0 bases, with 10 bases between. The CDR3 DNA sequence: TGTGCCAGCAGCTTAGGGCAGGTCAGCTCTGGAAACACCATATATTTT. Translating it yields CASSLGQVSSGNTIYF.

The CDR3 nucleotides are TGTGCCAGCAGTTACGGGCAGGCTCACCCTTCCTACGAGCAGTACTTC. As protein: CASSYGQAHPSYEQYF. The chain recombines TRBV6-2 or TRBV6-3 with TRBJ2-7; D call uncertain. The CDR3 extends over 16 amino acids. The V and J ends lost 2 bases and 1 base respectively, with 15 bases between them. Per germline, CDR1 MNHEY and CDR2 SVGEGT.

The J gene is TRBJ1-1, the V gene TRBV28; D might be TRBD1 (6 bases). The CDR3 contains 14 residues. CDR1 MDHEN and CDR2 SYDVKM come from the germline V gene. V was shortened by 4 bases and J by 8 bases, with 17 bases between the two germline ends. CDR3 sequence (DNA): TGTGCCAGCAGTTCCCGACAGGTTCGATTGGAAGCTTTCTTT. Its translation is CASSSRQVRLEAFF.

The V and J genes are TRBV10-3 and TRBJ2-3, with D perhaps TRBD2 (6 bases). Germline values: CDR1 ENHRY, CDR2 SYGVKD. V lost 4 bases and J 4 bases, leaving 9 bases between the germline ends. This CDR3 contains 13 residues. DNA for the CDR3: TGTGCCATCAGTGGCCAGCGGGCAGATACGCAGTATTTT. It translates to CAISGQRADTQYF.

V is TRBV5-1 and J is TRBJ2-5; D is ambiguous. Looked up from germline, CDR1 is SGHRS and CDR2 is YFSETQ. This CDR3 has 12 amino acids. Trimming cost V 5 bases and J 1 base, with 6 bases left between them. CDR3 amino acids: CASRGSQETQYF. CDR3 bases: TGCGCCAGCAGGGGCTCCCAAGAGACCCAGTACTTC.

The chain couples TRBV29-1 to TRBJ1-2, with TRBD1 identical over 8 bases. The CDR3 has 14 residues. Trimming took 8 bases from V and 2 from J; bases not matched to a gene: 10. In germline, CDR1 is SQVTM, CDR2 ANQGSEA. CDR3: CSSAGTGANYGYTF. The CDR3 coding sequence is TGCAGCTCGGCCGGGACAGGAGCGAACTATGGCTACACCTTC.

The chain combines TRBV5-6 with TRBJ1-2, with 8 bases aligning to TRBD1. J was trimmed by 4 bases and V by 3 bases; bases with no gene match: 8. This CDR3 has 15 amino acids. Per the germline V gene, CDR1 is SGHDT and CDR2 is YYEEEE. For the CDR3, the DNA is TGTGCCAGCAGCTGGGGACAGGATAGTGGCTATGGCTACACCTTC. This codes for CASSWGQDSGYGYTF.

The chain joins TRBV9 to TRBJ2-3; 10 bases are shared with TRBD2. J was trimmed by 5 bases and V by 0 bases; bases with no gene match: 6. Germline V gene data show CDR1 as SGDLS and CDR2 as YYNGEE. The CDR3 is 16 residues long. CDR3 amino acids: CASSVAPSGRGDTQYF. CDR3 nucleotide sequence: TGTGCCAGCAGCGTAGCCCCAAGCGGGAGGGGAGATACGCAGTATTTT.

V usage is TRBV12-3 or TRBV12-4 and J usage is TRBJ1-4; D is uncertain. V lost 8 bases, J lost 10 bases, and 17 bases lay in between. There are 13 residues in the CDR3. This CDR3 is CASGGSPWGKLFF. CDR3 DNA: TGTGCCAGCGGCGGGTCTCCATGGGGAAAACTGTTTTTT.

The genes are TRBV4-1 and TRBJ2-7, with D uncertain. The germline V gene encodes CDR1 MGHRA and CDR2 YSYEKL. The CDR3 has 13 residues. Trimming removed 1 base at V and 3 bases at J, with 7 bases between. CDR3 protein: CASSQVANYEQYF. The CDR3 region has the DNA TGCGCCAGCAGCCAAGTAGCAAACTACGAGCAGTACTTC.

This chain uses TRBV10-3 with TRBJ2-1; 10 positions match TRBD2. CDR1 is ENHRY and CDR2 is SYGVKD in the germline V gene. The CDR3 has 16 residues. The J segment lost 6 bases and the V segment lost 4 bases, leaving 9 bases of the junction unmatched. The CDR3 DNA reads as TGTGCCATCAGTGGAACCCCTAGCGGGAGTAGCAATGAGCAGTTCTTC. This sequence encodes CAISGTPSGSSNEQFF.

The V and J genes are TRBV7-2 and TRBJ2-2; a possible D gene is TRBD2 (5 bases). CDR3 length equals 15 residues. V gave up 3 bases and J gave up 3 bases, with 11 bases separating them. Germline V gene data show CDR1 as SGHTA and CDR2 as FQGNSA. In nucleotides, the CDR3 is TGTGCCAGCAGCTTGGACGCGGGTTACACCGGGGAGCTGTTTTTT. Residues: CASSLDAGYTGELFF.

The V gene is TRBV5-1, the J gene TRBJ2-1; possibly TRBD2 for D (7 bases). Trimming removed 7 bases from V and 1 base from J, with 15 bases in between. The CDR3 covers 15 residues. Germline loops: CDR1 SGHRS, CDR2 YFSETQ. The CDR3 DNA reads TGCGCCAGCGGGGGGGGCCCCAATTCCTACAATGAGCAGTTCTTC. Protein product: CASGGGPNSYNEQFF.

V usage is TRBV20-1 and J usage is TRBJ2-1, with 9 positions matching TRBD2. Looked up from germline, CDR1 is DFQATT and CDR2 is SNEGSKA (reference sequence). The CDR3 loop spans 16 amino acids. Losses at the gene ends were 3 bases for V and 1 base for J; bases not matched to a gene: 7. Here the CDR3 DNA reads TGCAGTGCTAGTGGTAGCGGGAGTAGATCCTACAATGAGCAGTTCTTC. Translating it yields CSASGSGSRSYNEQFF.

The J gene is TRBJ2-5, the V gene TRBV13; D might be TRBD2 (5 bases). CDR1 is PRHDT, CDR2 FYEKMQ, per germline (reference sequence). The CDR3 contains 15 residues. The V end was cut by 5 bases, the J end by 2 bases, with 15 bases between. The CDR3 DNA is TGTGCCAGCAGCGCCCCAACTAGATGGCAAGAGACCCAGTACTTC. It yields the protein CASSAPTRWQETQYF.

This chain uses TRBV4-3 with TRBJ2-3; 10 bases agree with TRBD2. The CDR3 loop spans 15 amino acids. Germline lookup yields CDR1 LGHNA and CDR2 YSLEER. V was clipped by 4 bases and J by 2 bases; unmatched bases: 3. The CDR3 protein is CASSLLAGNTDTQYF. As DNA, the CDR3 is TGCGCCAGCAGCCTACTAGCGGGGAACACAGATACGCAGTATTTT.

V usage is TRBV9 and J usage is TRBJ2-7, with TRBD2 matching 9 bases. With 0 bases clipped from V and 6 bases from J, the junction kept 7 bases outside the gene matches. The CDR3 spans 15 residues. Looked up from germline, CDR1 is SGDLS and CDR2 is YYNGEE. The CDR3 nucleotides read TGTGCCAGCAGCGTAGGTCTGCGGGAGGGCCGCGAGCAGTACTTC. Translating it yields CASSVGLREGREQYF.

The rearrangement uses TRBV14 and TRBJ1-4; a possible D gene is TRBD1 (5 bases). Germline lookup yields CDR1 SGHDN and CDR2 FVKESK. Trimming left V 1 base short and J 0 bases short, with 9 bases between. This CDR3 contains 16 residues. The CDR3 protein is CASSQVGGATNEKLFF. The CDR3 nucleotides read TGTGCCAGCAGCCAAGTGGGGGGAGCAACTAATGAAAAACTGTTTTTT.

In this sample, this clone turned up a few times. J is TRBJ2-1 and V is TRBV7-9, with TRBD2 identical over 7 bases. Trimming took 1 base from V and 8 from J; bases not matched to a gene: 8. Germline V gene lookup returns CDR1 SEHNR and CDR2 FQNEAQ (reference sequence). The CDR3 runs 15 residues. CDR3 coding DNA: TGTGCCAGCAGCTTAGTGGGAGGGCCCGGGGATGAGCAGTTCTTC. Translating it yields CASSLVGGPGDEQFF.

The V call is TRBV6-1, the J call TRBJ1-4, with TRBD1 identical over 9 bases. V shed 4 bases and J 7 bases; nucleotides not matched to a gene: 10. The length of the CDR3 is 16 residues. Germline CDR1 and CDR2: MNHNS and SASEGT. CDR3 protein: CASSAGQGSLGEKLFF. The DNA of the CDR3 is TGTGCCAGCAGTGCGGGACAGGGCTCACTGGGTGAAAAACTGTTTTTT.

This clone occurred a few times. The chain joins TRBV2 to TRBJ2-1; a weak D match, TRBD2 (7 bases). This CDR3 is built from 16 residues. CDR1 SNHLY and CDR2 FYNNEI come from the germline V gene. Trimming shortened V by 1 base and J by 7 bases, and 17 bases separated the two germline ends. The CDR3 loop reads CASSEVGAGVGNEQFF. DNA for the CDR3: TGTGCCAGCAGTGAAGTGGGGGCGGGAGTGGGAAATGAGCAGTTCTTC.

This chain connects TRBV5-6 to TRBJ2-3; 8 bases map to TRBD2. Per germline, CDR1 SGHDT and CDR2 YYEEEE. Trimming cost V 4 bases and J 1 base; bases outside gene matches: 5. The CDR3 has 15 residues. The CDR3 DNA reads TGTGCCAGCAGCCCCCCGGGGGGGGGCACAGATACGCAGTATTTT. It translates to CASSPPGGGTDTQYF.

To note about this clone: The identical CDR3 is also encoded by other nucleotide sequences in the sample. This chain joins TRBV18 and TRBJ2-5, with unresolved D. The germline V gene encodes CDR1 KGHSH and CDR2 LQKENI. V dropped 6 bases and J dropped 5 bases, with 10 bases sitting between them. The CDR3 consists of 12 residues. The CDR3 is CASSPSGETQYF. The CDR3 DNA reads as TGTGCCAGCTCCCCCTCGGGTGAGACCCAGTACTTC.

The chain recombines TRBV7-9 with TRBJ2-1, with 11 bases aligning to TRBD2. The germline V gene encodes CDR1 SEHNR and CDR2 FQNEAQ (reference sequence). With V trimmed by 0 bases and J by 7 bases, 2 bases remained unmatched. The CDR3 sequence is 15 residues long. The DNA of the CDR3 is TGTGCCAGCAGCTTAGCGGGGACTAGCGGAAATGAGCAGTTCTTC. It yields the protein CASSLAGTSGNEQFF. Supplemented by reference TRBV7-9 and TRBJ2-1, the full variable domain reads DTGVSQNPRHKITKRGQNVTFRCDPISEHNRLYWYRQTLGQGPEFLTYFQNEAQLEKSRLLSDRFSAERPKGSFSTLEIQRTEQGDSAMYLCASSLAGTSGNEQFFGPGTRLTVL.